This T cell receptor beta chain was sequenced for a study of T cell responses to AZD1222 COVID-19 vaccine. Whole-study results and caveats: Baseline seropositives among AZD1222 recipients totaled only 6 or 7. Donor demographics were predominantly white British with a female majority; clonal diversity may be underestimated.

Points on this clone: Its antigen remains unidentified.

The CDR3 has 16 residues. Looked up from germline, CDR1 is SGHNT and CDR2 is YENEEA. V shed 5 bases and J 6 bases; nucleotides not matched to a gene: 13. Sequenced by immunoSEQ multiplex PCR; TCRdb stores in-frame clones only, minus some. Here the sample spans 120,000 to 150,000 clones, roughly four fifths being singletons. The sequencing used peripheral blood, collected on day 0 of MenACWY control vaccination. This receptor was identified in an adult in good health. The V and J genes are TRBV11-3 and TRBJ2-3, with 8 bases fitting TRBD2. The CDR3 loop reads CASSTGYGLAGDTQYF. The CDR3 DNA follows: TGTGCCAGCAGCACCGGCTACGGACTAGCAGGCGATACGCAGTATTTT. The entire variable domain, with the rest obtained from reference TRBV11-3 and TRBJ2-3, is as follows: EAGVVQSPRYKIIEKKQPVAFWCNPISGHNTLYWYLQNLGQGPELLIRYENEEAVDDSQLPKDRFSAERLKGVDSTLKIQPAELGDSAVYLCASSTGYGLAGDTQYFGPGTRLTVL.